This TCR beta chain was captured by sequencing in a study of OX40 agonist ivuxolimab in advanced cancers. Overall study: From about 23 to 85 years was the age range, with a mean of approximately 58 years, and 65% to 90% were male.

This table comes from immunoSEQ multiplex PCR, and its TCRdb copy is limited to in-frame clones, with some not included. Among 35,000 to 50,000 clones listed, 82% were seen once. The CDR3 length is 13 residues. Trimming cost V 3 bases and J 10 bases; bases outside gene matches: 3. CDR1 is SGHTA, CDR2 FQGNSA, per germline. This sequence was found in an adult with an advanced solid tumor such as melanoma, head and neck, liver or kidney cancer. The chain combines TRBV7-2 with TRBJ1-1, with 12 bases that match TRBD1. The sample here was CD4+ or CD8+ T cells sorted from blood, taken in a trial of the OX40 agonist ivuxolimab. This chain's CDR3 is CASSFRDRGPAFF. CDR3 coding DNA: TGTGCCAGCAGCTTCCGGGACAGGGGGCCAGCTTTCTTT.